These 7 T cell receptor beta chains were all obtained from the same sample, sequenced in a study of blood T cell repertoires in COVID-19. Using immunoSEQ multiplex PCR, the repertoire was profiled, and TCRdb retains in-frame clones only, with some absent. Among approximately 180,000 clones listed, roughly 87% were seen once. The specimen sequenced was peripheral blood. All receptors come from a man between 60 and 75 years old with active or convalescent COVID-19.

As concerns this clone: Other DNA sequences in this specimen translate into the identical CDR3. This chain links TRBV7-3 with TRBJ2-2, with 9 positions matching TRBD1. Trimming cost V 3 bases and J 6 bases; bases outside gene matches: 5. This CDR3 has 15 amino acids. Per the germline V gene, CDR1 is SGHTA and CDR2 is FQGTGA. CDR3 DNA sequence: TGTGCCAGCAGCTTGGACAGGGGAGGGGCCGGGGAGCTGTTTTTT. Amino acid sequence: CASSLDRGGAGELFF.

The V gene is TRBV18, the J gene TRBJ1-4; D is uncertain. The V gene's germline CDR1 is KGHSH and CDR2 LQKENI. The CDR3 has 14 amino acids. The V and J ends lost 3 bases and 4 bases respectively, with 9 bases between them. CDR3 nucleotide sequence: TGTGCCAGCTCACCGGTCCGGGTTAATGAAAAACTGTTTTTT. Residues: CASSPVRVNEKLFF. Together with reference TRBV18 and TRBJ1-4, the CDR3 gives the full variable domain: NAGVMQNPRHLVRRRGQEARLRCSPMKGHSHVYWYRQLPEEGLKFMVYLQKENIIDESGMPKERFSAEFPKEGPSILRIQQVVRGDSAAYFCASSPVRVNEKLFFGSGTQLSVL.

This clone was recorded only once. The chain combines TRBV6-5 with TRBJ1-4, with D tentatively TRBD1 (6 bases). This CDR3 has 14 residues. The germline CDR1 and CDR2 sequences are MNHEY and SVGAGI. With 6 bases removed from V and 6 bases from J, the gap between germline ends came to 14 bases. The CDR3 here is CASRQQGKDEKLFF. In nucleotides, the CDR3 is TGTGCCAGCAGACAGCAGGGGAAGGATGAAAAACTGTTTTTT.

This chain uses TRBV5-4 with TRBJ1-2; D remains ambiguous. The CDR3 has 16 amino acids. The germline V and J ends were trimmed by 3 bases and 4 bases, with 19 bases remaining between them. Germline V CDR1 and CDR2: SGHNT, YYREEE (reference sequence). CDR3 loop: CASSSGAGYGVYGYTF. DNA for the CDR3: TGTGCCAGCAGCTCCGGTGCGGGGTACGGAGTCTATGGCTACACCTTC.

The V gene is TRBV24-1, the J gene TRBJ2-1; no clear D gene. Deletions cut 9 bases from V and 9 bases from J, with 17 bases between. Germline CDR1 reads KGHDR; CDR2 reads SFDVKD. The CDR3 sequence is 13 residues long. This chain's CDR3 is CATLPLVFVEQFF. CDR3 DNA sequence: TGTGCCACCCTACCTTTGGTTTTCGTTGAGCAGTTCTTC.

The V call is TRBV18, the J call TRBJ2-3, with 11 positions matching TRBD1. Germline V gives CDR1 KGHSH, CDR2 LQKENI. The CDR3 is made up of 15 amino acids. J lost 4 bases, V lost 0 bases, and 0 bases had no gene match. CDR3 sequence: CASSPPGQGADTQYF. CDR3 nucleotide sequence: TGTGCCAGCTCACCACCGGGACAGGGGGCAGATACGCAGTATTTT. The whole variable domain, remainder taken from reference TRBV18 and TRBJ2-3, is NAGVMQNPRHLVRRRGQEARLRCSPMKGHSHVYWYRQLPEEGLKFMVYLQKENIIDESGMPKERFSAEFPKEGPSILRIQQVVRGDSAAYFCASSPPGQGADTQYFGPGTRLTVL.

A single count supports this clone. The gene calls are TRBV2 and TRBJ2-3; D not resolved. Germline CDR1 SNHLY, CDR2 FYNNEI. Deletions cut 5 bases from V and 5 bases from J, with 8 bases between. The CDR3 runs to 12 residues. For the CDR3, the DNA is TGTGCCAGCAGTTCCGAGGAAGATACGCAGTATTTT. Translating gives CASSSEEDTQYF.